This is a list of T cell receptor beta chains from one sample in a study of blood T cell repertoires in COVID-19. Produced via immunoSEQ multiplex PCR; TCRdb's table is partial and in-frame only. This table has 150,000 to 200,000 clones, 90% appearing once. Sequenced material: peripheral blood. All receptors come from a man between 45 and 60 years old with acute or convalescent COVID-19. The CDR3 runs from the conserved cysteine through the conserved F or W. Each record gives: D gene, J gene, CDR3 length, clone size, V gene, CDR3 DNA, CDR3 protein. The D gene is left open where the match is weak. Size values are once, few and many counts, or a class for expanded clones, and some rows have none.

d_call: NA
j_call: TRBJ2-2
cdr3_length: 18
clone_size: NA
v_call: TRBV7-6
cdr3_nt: TGTGCCAGCAGCTTAATGCCGCCTTCCGCGAGGGACACCGGGGAGCTGTTTTTT
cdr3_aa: CASSLMPPSARDTGELFF

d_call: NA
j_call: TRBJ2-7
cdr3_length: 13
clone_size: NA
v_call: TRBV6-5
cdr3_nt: TGTGCCAGCAGTTACTCACAAACCTACGAGCAGTACTTC
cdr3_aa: CASSYSQTYEQYF

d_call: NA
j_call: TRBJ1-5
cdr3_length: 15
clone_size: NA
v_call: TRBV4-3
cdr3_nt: TGCGCCAGCAGCCAGAAGGACCTCAGGGTTCAGCCCCAGCATTTT
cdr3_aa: CASSQKDLRVQPQHF

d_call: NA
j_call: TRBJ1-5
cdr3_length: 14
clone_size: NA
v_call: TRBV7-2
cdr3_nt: TGTGCCAGCAGCTCGTGGGAGCGCAATCAGCCCCAGCATTTT
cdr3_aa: CASSSWERNQPQHF

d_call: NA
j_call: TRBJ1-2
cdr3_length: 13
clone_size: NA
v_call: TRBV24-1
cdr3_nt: TGTGCCACCAGTGAGCAGATTAACTATGGCTACACCTTC
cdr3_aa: CATSEQINYGYTF

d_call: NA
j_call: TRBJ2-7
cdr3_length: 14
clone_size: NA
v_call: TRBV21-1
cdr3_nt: TGTGCCAGCGGACGGGACAGAGAGAGGTACGAGCAGTACTTC
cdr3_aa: CASGRDRERYEQYF

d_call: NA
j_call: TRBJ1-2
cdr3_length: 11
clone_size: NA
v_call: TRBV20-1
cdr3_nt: TGCAGTGCTAGGGGCGGCCGAGGAGGGACCTTC
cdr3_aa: CSARGGRGGTF

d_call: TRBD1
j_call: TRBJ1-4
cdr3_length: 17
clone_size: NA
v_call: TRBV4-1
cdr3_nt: TGCGCCAGCAGCCCCACGGGACAGGCGCCAACTAATGAAAAACTGTTTTTT
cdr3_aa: CASSPTGQAPTNEKLFF

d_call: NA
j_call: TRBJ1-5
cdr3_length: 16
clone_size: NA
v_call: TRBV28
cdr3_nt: TGTGCCAGCAGTTCACCACGGCGACAGTCGGGTCAGCCCCAGCATTTT
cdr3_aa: CASSSPRRQSGQPQHF

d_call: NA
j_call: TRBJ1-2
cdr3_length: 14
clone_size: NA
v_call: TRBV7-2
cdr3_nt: TGTGCCAGCAGCTTAGGGGCAGGGAACTATGGCTACACCTTC
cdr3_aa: CASSLGAGNYGYTF

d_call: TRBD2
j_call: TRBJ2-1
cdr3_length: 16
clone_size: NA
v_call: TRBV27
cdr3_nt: TGTGCCAGCAGTAAGTTAGCGGGAGTGGGGCCCAATGAGCAGTTCTTC
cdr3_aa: CASSKLAGVGPNEQFF

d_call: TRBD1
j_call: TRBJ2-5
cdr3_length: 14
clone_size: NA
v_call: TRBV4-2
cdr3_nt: TGTGCCAGCAGCCAAATGGACAGGGGGGAGACCCAGTACTTC
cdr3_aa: CASSQMDRGETQYF

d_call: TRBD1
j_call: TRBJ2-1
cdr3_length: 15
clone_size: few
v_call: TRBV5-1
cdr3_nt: TGCGCCAGCAGCTTGGGGACAGGGAACTACAATGAGCAGTTCTTC
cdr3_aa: CASSLGTGNYNEQFF

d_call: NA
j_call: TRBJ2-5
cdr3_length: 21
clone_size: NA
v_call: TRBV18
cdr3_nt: TGTGCCAGCTCATCAGACAGGGCCAGGGCCGGGGGAAGCATTCGTCAAGAGACCCAGTACTTC
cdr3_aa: CASSSDRARAGGSIRQETQYF

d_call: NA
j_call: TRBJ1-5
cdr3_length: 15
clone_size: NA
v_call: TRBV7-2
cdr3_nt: TGTGCCAGCAGCCTTAAGTGGGGGGACAATCAGCCCCAGCATTTT
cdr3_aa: CASSLKWGDNQPQHF

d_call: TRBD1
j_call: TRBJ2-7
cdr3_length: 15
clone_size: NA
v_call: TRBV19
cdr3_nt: TGTGCCAGTAGTATCACTACAGGGGGCGGCTACGAGCAGTACTTC
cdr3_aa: CASSITTGGGYEQYF

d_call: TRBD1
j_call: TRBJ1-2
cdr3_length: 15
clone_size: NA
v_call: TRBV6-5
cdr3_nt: TGTGCCAGCAGTAAGTCCGGGACAGGGGGCGTTGGCTACACCTTC
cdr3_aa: CASSKSGTGGVGYTF

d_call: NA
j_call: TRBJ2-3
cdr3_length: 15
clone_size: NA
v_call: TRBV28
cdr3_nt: TGTGCCAGCAGTTTTATGGCGGCCCCGGCAGATACGCAGTATTTT
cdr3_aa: CASSFMAAPADTQYF

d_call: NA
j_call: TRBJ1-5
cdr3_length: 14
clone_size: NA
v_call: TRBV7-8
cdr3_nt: TGTGCCAGCAGCTTAGAACATTCCAATCAGCCCCAGCATTTT
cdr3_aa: CASSLEHSNQPQHF

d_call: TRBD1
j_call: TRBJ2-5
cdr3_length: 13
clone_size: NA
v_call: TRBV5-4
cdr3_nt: TGTGCCAGCAGCTTGGTCGGACAGGGGTCCCAGTACTTC
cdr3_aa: CASSLVGQGSQYF

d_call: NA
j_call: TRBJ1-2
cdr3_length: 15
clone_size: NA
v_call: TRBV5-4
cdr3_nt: TGTGCCAGCAGCTCGGGGGGGCCCACTCCCTATGGCTACACCTTC
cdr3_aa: CASSSGGPTPYGYTF

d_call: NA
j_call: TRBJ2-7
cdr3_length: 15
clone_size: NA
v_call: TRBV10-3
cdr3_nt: TGTGCCATCAGTGAGCAACGGGATTCCCCCTACGAGCAGTACTTC
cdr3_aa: CAISEQRDSPYEQYF

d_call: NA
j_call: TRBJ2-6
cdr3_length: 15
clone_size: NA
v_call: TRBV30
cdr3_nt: TGTGCCTGGGCCTCAGGCAGGGCTGGGGCCAACGTCCTGACTTTC
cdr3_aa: CAWASGRAGANVLTF

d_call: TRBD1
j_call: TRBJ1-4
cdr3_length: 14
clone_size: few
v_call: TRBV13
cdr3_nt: TGTGCCAGCAGCGAGGGACAGGACAATGAAAAACTGTTTTTT
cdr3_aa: CASSEGQDNEKLFF